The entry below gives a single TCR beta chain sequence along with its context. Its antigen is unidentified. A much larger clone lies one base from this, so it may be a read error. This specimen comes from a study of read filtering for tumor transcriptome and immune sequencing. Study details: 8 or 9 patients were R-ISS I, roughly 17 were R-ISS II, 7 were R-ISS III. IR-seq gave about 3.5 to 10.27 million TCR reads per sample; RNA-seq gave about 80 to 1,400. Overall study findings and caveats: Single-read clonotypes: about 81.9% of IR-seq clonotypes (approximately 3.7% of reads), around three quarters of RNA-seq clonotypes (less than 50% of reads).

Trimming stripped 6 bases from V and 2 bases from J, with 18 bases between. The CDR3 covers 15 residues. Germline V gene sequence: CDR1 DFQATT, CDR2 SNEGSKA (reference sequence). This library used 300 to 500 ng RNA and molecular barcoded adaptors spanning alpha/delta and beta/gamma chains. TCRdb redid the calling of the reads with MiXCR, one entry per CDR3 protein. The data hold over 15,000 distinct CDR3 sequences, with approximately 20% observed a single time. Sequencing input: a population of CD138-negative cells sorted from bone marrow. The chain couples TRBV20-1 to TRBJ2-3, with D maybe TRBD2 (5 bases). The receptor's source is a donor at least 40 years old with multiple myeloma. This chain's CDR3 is CSATGISSLTDTQYF. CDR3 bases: TGCAGTGCAACCGGGATATCCTCACTCACAGATACGCAGTATTTT.